This T cell receptor (beta chain) was sequenced in a study of shared clonotypes between healthy human individuals. Study information: For every donor, three CD4 naive, three CD4 memory, two CD8 naive and one CD8 memory plates were used. Whole-study results and caveats: Only blood underwent sampling, and tissue repertoires likely differ.

Notes on this clone: Its cognate antigen is unknown.

V gave up 6 bases and J gave up 2 bases; unmatched junction bases: 7. Per germline, CDR1 ENHRY and CDR2 SYGVKD. This CDR3 is built from 15 residues. Assay: immunoSEQ multiplex PCR; the TCRdb copy retains only in-frame clones and omits some. The profile shows about 2 million clones, roughly 94% of them singletons. The TCR originated in a man between 18 and 35 years old in good health. The chain carries TRBV10-3 and TRBJ2-3, with 8 bases identical to TRBD1. The source material was naive CD4+ T cells sorted from blood. As to subset: CD45RA+ positively selected. The CDR3 coding sequence is TGTGCCATCAGCCCGACAGGGGCCTACACAGATACGCAGTATTTT. This translates into CAISPTGAYTDTQYF.